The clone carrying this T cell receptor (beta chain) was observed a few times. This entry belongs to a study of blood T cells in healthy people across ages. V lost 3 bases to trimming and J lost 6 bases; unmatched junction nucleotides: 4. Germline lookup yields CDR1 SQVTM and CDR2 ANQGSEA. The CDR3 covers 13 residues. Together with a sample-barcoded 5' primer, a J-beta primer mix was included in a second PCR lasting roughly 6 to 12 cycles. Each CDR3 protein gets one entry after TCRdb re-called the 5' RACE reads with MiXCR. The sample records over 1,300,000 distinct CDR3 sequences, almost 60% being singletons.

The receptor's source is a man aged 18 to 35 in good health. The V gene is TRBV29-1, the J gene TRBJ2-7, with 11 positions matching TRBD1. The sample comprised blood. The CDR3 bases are TGCAGCGTTGACGGGACAGGGGGAGTCGAGCAGTACTTC. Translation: CSVDGTGGVEQYF.